The 30 T cell receptor beta chains in this list originate from one sample, sequenced in a study of blood T cell repertoires in COVID-19 (dated by TCRdb to 2018 to 2020). Libraries were built with the immunoSEQ multiplex PCR assay. TCRdb obtained this table from immuneACCESS and retained in-frame rearrangements with V and J assigned. These tables miss some clones; where compared with another copy, unresolved V genes account for less than half of the shortfall, and the remainder is unexplained. This sample holds about 150,000 clones; 80% to 90% were observed only once. In total, the top ten clones hold about 5.7% of the sample. The specimen sequenced was peripheral blood. These receptors were collected from a man of 80 years or more with acute or convalescent COVID-19.

The chain combines TRBV7-9 with TRBJ1-4, with 9 bases identical to TRBD1. CDR1 is SEHNR and CDR2 is FQNEAQ in the germline V gene (reference sequence). After removal of 5 bases from V and 5 bases from J, the junction contained 3 bases not matched to a gene. This CDR3 has 14 residues. CDR3 DNA: TGTGCCAGCAGCAGGGACAGGGCAAATGAAAAACTGTTTTTT. As protein: CASSRDRANEKLFF.

V and J are TRBV18 and TRBJ2-5, with D unclear. CDR3 length: 15 residues. Germline values: CDR1 KGHSH, CDR2 LQKENI. Deletions cut 3 bases from V and 2 bases from J, with 13 bases between. This CDR3 reads CASSPSHEAQETQYF. In DNA, the CDR3 is TGTGCCAGCTCACCCTCTCATGAGGCTCAAGAGACCCAGTACTTC. The full variable domain, with the rest looked up from reference TRBV18 and TRBJ2-5, is NAGVMQNPRHLVRRRGQEARLRCSPMKGHSHVYWYRQLPEEGLKFMVYLQKENIIDESGMPKERFSAEFPKEGPSILRIQQVVRGDSAAYFCASSPSHEAQETQYFGPGTRLLVL.

The chain combines TRBV18 with TRBJ2-7, with D unclear. V lost 1 base to trimming and J lost 0 bases, with 10 bases between them. Germline lookup yields CDR1 KGHSH and CDR2 LQKENI. The CDR3 loop spans 15 amino acids. The chain's CDR3 is CASSPRLASSYEQYF. CDR3 in DNA: TGTGCCAGCTCACCACGTTTAGCCAGCTCCTACGAGCAGTACTTC.

The chain joins TRBV28 to TRBJ2-3; D is possibly TRBD2 (6 bases). Germline values: CDR1 MDHEN, CDR2 SYDVKM. V dropped 11 bases and J dropped 1 base, with 13 bases sitting between them. The CDR3 spans 13 residues. In DNA, the CDR3 is TGTGCCCAAAGGGAGGCTGGCACAGATACGCAGTATTTT. Its translation: CAQREAGTDTQYF. Variable domain in full (rest from reference TRBV28 and TRBJ2-3): DVKVTQSSRYLVKRTGEKVFLECVQDMDHENMFWYRQDPGLGLRLIYFSYDVKMKEKGDIPEGYSVSREKKERFSLILESASTNQTSMYLCAQREAGTDTQYFGPGTRLTVL.

The rearrangement joins TRBV3-1 (or the pseudogene TRBV3-2) to TRBJ2-5; 9 nucleotides agree with TRBD1. The CDR3 contains 16 residues. V trimming: 0 bases; J trimming: 5 bases; junction bases outside the gene matches: 7. Germline-derived CDR1 and CDR2 are LGHDT and YNNKEL (reference sequence). The CDR3 loop is CASSQDLWTGDETQYF. In DNA form, the CDR3 reads TGTGCCAGCAGCCAAGATCTCTGGACAGGGGACGAGACCCAGTACTTC.

The V call is TRBV5-4, the J call TRBJ1-2, with TRBD1 matching over 9 bases. CDR3 length: 15 residues. V was clipped by 7 bases and J by 6 bases; unmatched bases: 13. Germline CDR1 and CDR2: SGHNT and YYREEE (reference sequence). The CDR3 protein is CASRNGQGRRHGYTF. In nucleotides, the CDR3 is TGTGCCAGCCGAAATGGACAGGGGCGACGTCATGGCTACACCTTC.

The chain couples TRBV5-1 to TRBJ2-2; weak D call: TRBD1 (6 bases). The CDR3 has 14 amino acids. The germline gives CDR1 SGHRS, CDR2 YFSETQ. V was cut by 4 bases and J by 6 bases, with 13 bases left in between. In DNA form, the CDR3 reads TGCGCCAGCAGCCCCACAGGGAAGGCCGGGGAGCTGTTTTTT. Its protein is CASSPTGKAGELFF.

The J gene is TRBJ2-7, the V gene TRBV6-1; D gene uncertain. Germline loops: CDR1 MNHNS, CDR2 SASEGT. The CDR3 sequence is 13 residues long. The V end lost 2 bases, the J end lost 2 bases, and 7 bases lay between the germline ends. CDR3 sequence (DNA): TGTGCCAGCAGTGAAAAACAGCCCTACGAGCAGTACTTC. Protein product: CASSEKQPYEQYF.

V usage is TRBV28 and J usage is TRBJ1-1; perhaps TRBD1 as D (6 bases). From germline, CDR1 is MDHEN and CDR2 SYDVKM. The CDR3 length is 15 residues. Trimming pared 3 bases from V and 0 bases from J, leaving 11 bases between. The CDR3 sequence is CASSFGGWMNTEAFF. The DNA for the CDR3 is TGTGCCAGCAGTTTTGGGGGCTGGATGAACACTGAAGCTTTCTTT.

In DNA form, the CDR3 reads TGTGCCAATACCCTCACACTGGGGTCAGGGGGGCAGGAGACCCAGTACTTC. It yields the protein CANTLTLGSGGQETQYF. The chain has TRBV2 and TRBJ2-5; perhaps TRBD1 as D (7 bases). CDR3 length equals 17 residues. Trimming took 10 bases from V and 5 from J, leaving 29 bases between them. Germline values: CDR1 SNHLY, CDR2 FYNNEI.

The chain recombines TRBV5-1 with TRBJ2-5; D not certain. V dropped 4 bases and J dropped 6 bases, with 10 bases sitting between them. The CDR3 is made up of 12 amino acids. Per germline, CDR1 SGHRS and CDR2 YFSETQ. The CDR3, as DNA: TGCGCCAGCAGCCTAAACGAAAAGACCCAGTACTTC. This codes for CASSLNEKTQYF.

The V and J genes are TRBV7-2 and TRBJ1-1, with 8 positions matching TRBD1. The trim removed 4 bases at V and 4 bases at J, leaving 2 bases unmatched. The germline V gene has CDR1 SGHTA and CDR2 FQGNSA. The CDR3 is 13 residues long. CDR3 DNA: TGTGCCAGCAGCTCGGACAGGGTCACTGAAGCTTTCTTT. Encoded protein: CASSSDRVTEAFF.

CDR3 sequence (DNA): TGTGCCAGCAGGGCGGAGAATAATTCACCCCTCCACTTT. It encodes CASRAENNSPLHF. J is TRBJ1-6 and V is TRBV6-5; D not resolved. Germline V gives CDR1 MNHEY, CDR2 SVGAGI. This CDR3 spans 13 amino acids. Trimming cost V 6 bases and J 5 bases, with 8 bases left between them.

The genes are TRBV9 and TRBJ2-1; 7 nucleotides match TRBD2. CDR3 size: 18 residues. Per the germline V gene, CDR1 is SGDLS and CDR2 is YYNGEE. J lost 4 bases, V lost 0 bases, and 13 bases had no gene match. CDR3 amino acids: CASSVERGFSGGYNEQFF. The CDR3 coding sequence is TGTGCCAGCAGCGTAGAAAGGGGCTTTTCGGGGGGTTACAATGAGCAGTTCTTC.

This rearrangement joins TRBV5-6 to TRBJ2-1; 8 bases fit TRBD2. Unmatched junction bases numbered 6, after V lost 4 bases and J lost 9 bases. The germline gives CDR1 SGHDT, CDR2 YYEEEE. This CDR3 comprises 13 residues. In nucleotides, the CDR3 is TGTGCCAGCAGCAAGGGACTAGGGTTTGAGCAGTTCTTC. Residues: CASSKGLGFEQFF.

The chain joins TRBV6-4 to TRBJ1-5, with 8 bases matching TRBD1. The CDR3 consists of 17 residues. Losses at the gene ends were 6 bases for V and 3 bases for J; bases not matched to a gene: 13. Germline V gives CDR1 MRHNA, CDR2 SNTAGT. The DNA for the CDR3 is TGTGCCAGCAGGGACCCGATCCAGGGGGCCTACAATCAGCCCCAGCATTTT. Translation gives CASRDPIQGAYNQPQHF.

The chain couples TRBV20-1 to TRBJ1-5; D is undetermined. V dropped 3 bases and J dropped 2 bases, with 17 bases sitting between them. The CDR3 extends over 16 amino acids. Per the germline V gene, CDR1 is DFQATT and CDR2 is SNEGSKA (reference sequence). CDR3 loop: CSASDLSDFGNQPQHF. Here the CDR3 DNA reads TGCAGTGCTAGTGACCTCAGTGATTTTGGCAATCAGCCCCAGCATTTT.

This rearrangement joins TRBV9 to TRBJ1-1; D perhaps matches TRBD1 (5 bases). CDR1 is SGDLS and CDR2 is YYNGEE in the germline V gene. V lost 4 bases to trimming and J lost 7 bases, with 14 bases between them. This CDR3 region has 13 residues. CDR3 sequence (DNA): TGTGCCAGCAGCCCCGGGCCGGGGGTTGAAGCTTTCTTT. Encoded protein: CASSPGPGVEAFF.

The chain couples TRBV18 to TRBJ2-7; 10 bases match TRBD1. From germline, CDR1 is KGHSH and CDR2 LQKENI. The CDR3 totals 13 residues. V lost 5 bases to trimming and J lost 3 bases; unmatched junction nucleotides: 1. The CDR3 nucleotides read TGTGCCAGCTCAGGGGACAGGGGCTACGAGCAGTACTTC. Protein: CASSGDRGYEQYF.

This chain uses TRBV5-1 with TRBJ1-4; tentative D call: TRBD1 (6 bases). CDR3 length: 15 residues. Looked up from germline, CDR1 is SGHRS and CDR2 is YFSETQ. Deletions cut 4 bases from V and 8 bases from J, with 18 bases between. The CDR3 sequence is CASSPSQGLVEKLFF. CDR3 in DNA: TGCGCCAGCAGCCCCTCTCAGGGGCTTGTAGAAAAACTGTTTTTT.

The V gene is TRBV5-1, the J gene TRBJ2-7, with TRBD1 matching 7 bases. The J segment lost 5 bases and the V segment lost 3 bases, leaving 8 bases of the junction unmatched. The CDR3 contains 14 residues. Germline V gene lookup returns CDR1 SGHRS and CDR2 YFSETQ. CDR3 in DNA: TGCGCCAGCAGCTACTCAGGGGGAAGGGACGAGCAGTACTTC. It translates to CASSYSGGRDEQYF.

This clone was seen once. The V and J genes are TRBV28 and TRBJ1-6, with 8 bases fitting TRBD1. The CDR3 runs to 14 residues. The germline CDR1 and CDR2 sequences are MDHEN and SYDVKM. J lost 6 bases, V lost 6 bases, and 4 bases had no gene match. The DNA of the CDR3 is TGTGCCAGCAGCACAGGGGGTTCTAATTCACCCCTCCACTTT. It codes for CASSTGGSNSPLHF.

This clone has just one count. The identical CDR3 is also encoded by other nucleotide sequences in the sample. V gene TRBV5-1 combines with J gene TRBJ2-2; 9 bases fit TRBD2. The V segment lost 0 bases and the J segment 1 base; nucleotides outside the gene matches: 1. Germline lookup yields CDR1 SGHRS and CDR2 YFSETQ. There are 16 residues in the CDR3. CDR3 nucleotides: TGCGCCAGCAGCTTGGGACTAGCGGTGAACACCGGGGAGCTGTTTTTT. Its translation is CASSLGLAVNTGELFF. The variable domain in full, with the rest retrieved from reference TRBV5-1 and TRBJ2-2, is KAGVTQTPRYLIKTRGQQVTLSCSPISGHRSVSWYQQTPGQGLQFLFEYFSETQRNKGNFPGRFSGRQFSNSRSEMNVSTLELGDSALYLCASSLGLAVNTGELFFGEGSRLTVL.

This clone has only a few counts. This chain links TRBV7-9 with TRBJ2-2; TRBD2 matches 8 bases. Germline CDR1 is SEHNR and CDR2 is FQNEAQ (reference sequence). V was clipped by 8 bases and J by 1 base; unmatched bases: 6. The CDR3 has 15 residues. The CDR3 sequence is CASPPGRGNTGELFF. The CDR3 bases are TGTGCCAGCCCGCCCGGGAGGGGGAACACCGGGGAGCTGTTTTTT.

The CDR3 protein is CASSWNTGTDTQYF. The CDR3 DNA is TGTGCCAGCAGCTGGAATACGGGAACAGATACGCAGTATTTT. The chain employs TRBV3-1 (or the pseudogene TRBV3-2) and TRBJ2-3; perhaps TRBD2 as D (5 bases). CDR1 and CDR2 from the germline V gene are LGHDT and YNNKEL (reference sequence). The CDR3 loop spans 14 amino acids. V shed 5 bases and J shed 3 bases, with 12 bases lying between them.

V and J are TRBV6-2 or TRBV6-3 and TRBJ1-2; D remains ambiguous. V shed 2 bases and J shed 9 bases, with 19 bases lying between them. The CDR3 sequence is 15 residues long. Germline loops: CDR1 MNHEY, CDR2 SVGEGT. CDR3: CASSYPDSLPVRYTF. CDR3 nucleotides: TGTGCCAGCAGTTACCCGGACTCATTGCCGGTCCGCTACACCTTC.

This clone was recorded only once. The chain recombines TRBV6-6 with TRBJ1-5; no definite D call. This CDR3 has 12 residues. Germline V gene data show CDR1 as MNHNY and CDR2 as SVGAGI (reference sequence). V dropped 6 bases and J dropped 4 bases, with 7 bases sitting between them. The chain's CDR3 is CASSQWNQPQHF. CDR3 nucleotides: TGTGCCAGCAGCCAGTGGAATCAGCCCCAGCATTTT.

This clone was detected only once. The chain joins TRBV4-2 to TRBJ1-6, with 9 nucleotides matching TRBD1. The CDR3 sequence is 18 residues long. Germline CDR1 reads LGHNA; CDR2 reads YNFKEQ. The trim removed 0 bases at V and 7 bases at J, leaving 10 bases unmatched. The DNA for the CDR3 is TGTGCCAGCAGCCAAGAAACGGTGGACGGGACAGGGAATTCACCCCTCCACTTT. Translation: CASSQETVDGTGNSPLHF.

The chain uses TRBV7-9 and TRBJ1-6, with D possibly being TRBD1 (6 bases). Germline assignment: CDR1 SEHNR and CDR2 FQNEAQ (reference sequence). The CDR3 spans 13 residues. V lost 3 bases to trimming and J lost 6 bases, with 6 bases between them. CDR3 DNA: TGTGCCAGCAGCTTGGACAGTAATTCACCCCTCCACTTT. Encoded protein: CASSLDSNSPLHF.

The gene calls are TRBV28 and TRBJ1-5; 7 bases map to TRBD1. V dropped 1 base and J dropped 7; count of bases not matched to a gene: 4. Germline-derived CDR1 and CDR2 are MDHEN and SYDVKM. The CDR3 has 14 amino acids. CDR3 sequence reads: CASSLYQDRQPQHF. In nucleotides, the CDR3 is TGTGCCAGCAGTTTATACCAGGACAGGCAGCCCCAGCATTTT.